What follows are 10 T cell receptor beta chains derived from one specimen sequenced in a study of cytomegalovirus exposure and HLA in healthy donors. Vbeta (60) and Jbeta (13) primers were used in the PCR. Profiling relied on immunoSEQ multiplex PCR, and the TCRdb table lists in-frame clones only, not all of them. The sample contains fewer than 200,000 clones, 70% to 90% of which appear only once. The sample consisted of PBMCs. The source is a man aged 18 to 29 in good health and CMV-seropositive.

The J gene is TRBJ1-1, the V gene TRBV5-1; TRBD1 matches at 10 bases. This CDR3 spans 15 amino acids. V shed 3 bases, J shed 5 bases, and the junction held 7 bases outside the gene matches. Per the germline V gene, CDR1 is SGHRS and CDR2 is YFSETQ. The CDR3 DNA sequence: TGCGCCAGCAGCTGGGGACAGGGGCCCGGGACTGAAGCTTTCTTT. Translated, it gives CASSWGQGPGTEAFF.

In this sample, this clone turned up a few times. The J gene is TRBJ1-6, the V gene TRBV9; 7 bases align to TRBD1. V gave up 4 bases and J gave up 8 bases; unmatched junction bases: 6. This CDR3 is 14 amino acids long. Germline loops: CDR1 SGDLS, CDR2 YYNGEE. CDR3: CASSSRQGDSPLHF. The CDR3 nucleotides are TGTGCCAGCAGCTCCCGACAGGGAGATTCACCCCTCCACTTT. Supplemented by reference TRBV9 and TRBJ1-6, the full variable domain reads DSGVTQTPKHLITATGQRVTLRCSPRSGDLSVYWYQQSLDQGLQFLIQYYNGEERAKGNILERFSAQQFPDLHSELNLSSLELGDSALYFCASSSRQGDSPLHFGNGTRLTVT.

The chain uses TRBV29-1 and TRBJ2-1; 7 bases line up with TRBD2. CDR3 length: 18 residues. Germline V CDR1 and CDR2: SQVTM, ANQGSEA. Trimming removed 0 bases from V and 3 bases from J; junction bases left unmatched: 14. For the CDR3, the DNA is TGCAGCGTTGAAGATCCCTGGGGGGGGGAGACCGACTACAATGAGCAGTTCTTC. Amino acids: CSVEDPWGGETDYNEQFF.

The rearrangement uses TRBV7-9 and TRBJ1-3; TRBD1 matches 8 bases. With 4 bases clipped from V and 4 bases from J, the junction kept 3 bases outside the gene matches. The CDR3 contains 14 residues. Germline CDR1 and CDR2: SEHNR and FQNEAQ (reference sequence). For the CDR3, the DNA is TGTGCCAGCAGCTCTACAGGGGGAGGAAACACCATATATTTT. It specifies CASSSTGGGNTIYF.

This clone was counted between two and nine times. The chain employs TRBV6-6 and TRBJ1-6; tentatively, D is TRBD1 (5 bases). The V gene's germline CDR1 is MNHNY and CDR2 SVGAGI (reference sequence). The CDR3 is made up of 16 amino acids. V gave up 5 bases and J gave up 9 bases, with 20 bases separating them. CDR3 DNA sequence: TGTGCCAGCAGTCCCCCCCCACAGGTCAACCTTTCACCCCTCCACTTT. Translated: CASSPPPQVNLSPLHF.

The chain joins TRBV10-3 to TRBJ2-2; 10 positions agree with TRBD1. Germline CDR1 and CDR2: ENHRY and SYGVKD. This CDR3 region has 15 residues. Trimming removed 6 bases from V and 5 bases from J; junction bases left unmatched: 6. The CDR3 spells CAISRTGGRTGELFF. The CDR3, as DNA: TGTGCCATCAGCAGGACAGGGGGACGGACCGGGGAGCTGTTTTTT.

Comments on this clone: The same CDR3 is also encoded by other DNA sequences in this sample. DNA for the CDR3: TGTGCCAGCAGCGTAGGAGGGTTGGGCGAGCAGTACTTC. Translation gives CASSVGGLGEQYF. V and J are TRBV9 and TRBJ2-7; D is perhaps TRBD2 (5 bases). V gave up 0 bases and J gave up 6 bases, with 10 bases separating them. The CDR3 runs 13 residues. The germline gives CDR1 SGDLS, CDR2 YYNGEE.

The genes are TRBV6-4 and TRBJ2-1, with a possible D match to TRBD1 (5 bases). This CDR3 spans 13 amino acids. Germline CDR1 is MRHNA and CDR2 is SNTAGT. V was shortened by 1 base and J by 5 bases, with 6 bases between the two germline ends. The CDR3 is CASSDFRDNEQFF. CDR3 nucleotide sequence: TGTGCCAGCAGTGACTTCAGGGACAATGAGCAGTTCTTC.

The V call is TRBV15, the J call TRBJ1-4; TRBD1 matches 10 bases. Trimming took 7 bases from V and 1 from J; bases not matched to a gene: 9. CDR3 length equals 17 residues. Germline assignment: CDR1 LNHNV and CDR2 YYDKDF (reference sequence). The CDR3 coding sequence is TGTGCCACCAAACGGACAGGGGGATTTTTAACTAATGAAAAACTGTTTTTT. Its protein product is CATKRTGGFLTNEKLFF.

This clone occurred a few times. The chain couples TRBV5-4 to TRBJ1-6; 8 bases align to TRBD1. CDR3 size: 17 residues. V was pared by 3 bases and J by 7 bases, with 12 bases of the junction left unmatched. Looked up from germline, CDR1 is SGHNT and CDR2 is YYREEE (reference sequence). The CDR3 DNA reads TGTGCCAGCAGCTCCGTGGACGAGGACAGGGAAAATTCACCCCTCCACTTT. Its translation: CASSSVDEDRENSPLHF. The full variable domain, completed using reference TRBV5-4 and TRBJ1-6, is ETGVTQSPTHLIKTRGQQVTLRCSSQSGHNTVSWYQQALGQGPQFIFQYYREEENGRGNFPPRFSGLQFPNYSSELNVNALELDDSALYLCASSSVDEDRENSPLHFGNGTRLTVT.